These 19 T cell receptor beta chains were all obtained from the same sample, sequenced in a study of Graves' ophthalmopathy and Graves' hyperthyroidism. Researchers took RNA transcripts and amplified TCR beta CDR3 regions from them. The authors performed first-round RT-PCR with HTBI primers and then a second-round multiplex PCR. One entry per CDR3 protein, called by TCRdb with MiXCR from the multiplex PCR reads. Here the sample spans approximately 210,000 distinct CDR3 sequences, about 22% being singletons. The material sequenced was peripheral blood. The receptors originated from a woman aged 45-59 years with Graves' ophthalmopathy.

The CDR3 protein is CASSDPAGGPREQYF. DNA for the CDR3: TGTGCCAGCAGTGATCCAGCGGGAGGGCCACGGGAGCAGTACTTC. The chain combines TRBV2 with TRBJ2-7; 10 bases align to TRBD2. V trimming: 3 bases; J trimming: 7 bases; junction bases outside the gene matches: 9. Per the germline V gene, CDR1 is SNHLY and CDR2 is FYNNEI. This CDR3 spans 15 amino acids.

This clonotype has ten or more counts. V gene TRBV27 combines with J gene TRBJ2-7; the match to TRBD2 covers 10 bases. The trim removed 6 bases at V and 2 bases at J, leaving 4 bases unmatched. The length of the CDR3 is 14 residues. In germline, CDR1 is MNHEY, CDR2 SMNVEV (reference sequence). CDR3 coding DNA: TGTGCCAGCAGCCGACTAGCGGGTACCTACGAGCAGTACTTC. Encoded protein: CASSRLAGTYEQYF.

In its sample, this clonotype was seen a few times. This may come from a read error, since a much larger clone is one base off. The chain links TRBV5-1 to TRBJ1-5, with D perhaps matching TRBD1 (5 bases). V lost 6 bases and J 2 bases, leaving 18 bases between the germline ends. CDR1 and CDR2 from the germline V gene are SGHRS and YFSETQ. The CDR3 has 16 amino acids. The CDR3 coding sequence is TGCGCCAGCATCATTATCGGGGGAATTTGCAATCAGCCCCAGCATTTT. Translating gives CASIIIGGICNQPQHF.

The chain combines TRBV11-2 with TRBJ2-3; D is unclear. CDR3 length: 18 amino acids. CDR1 and CDR2 from the germline V gene are SGHAT and FQNNGV. Trimming stripped 1 base from V and 0 bases from J, with 17 bases between. The CDR3 loop reads CASSLGPGGLASTDTQYF. The CDR3, as DNA: TGTGCCAGCAGCTTAGGCCCCGGCGGTTTAGCTAGCACAGATACGCAGTATTTT.

This clonotype has at least ten counts. The rearrangement joins TRBV4-2 to TRBJ1-1, with 7 bases matching TRBD1. CDR1 and CDR2 from the germline V gene are LGHNA and YNFKEQ. This CDR3 is 16 amino acids long. With 4 bases clipped from V and 1 base from J, the junction kept 9 bases outside the gene matches. The CDR3: CASSPRQGSGNTEAFF. The CDR3 nucleotides are TGTGCCAGCAGCCCCCGACAGGGAAGTGGGAACACTGAAGCTTTCTTT.

This clonotype was found many times. The chain employs TRBV12-3 or TRBV12-4 and TRBJ1-6; no firm D call. V lost 5 bases, J lost 7 bases, and 9 bases lay in between. This CDR3 has 13 residues. The CDR3 sequence: CASSPEWNSPLHF. In DNA form, the CDR3 reads TGTGCCAGCAGTCCAGAATGGAATTCACCCCTCCACTTT.

This clonotype was detected ten times or more. The chain carries TRBV20-1 and TRBJ1-5, with 7 bases matching TRBD1. Germline lookup yields CDR1 DFQATT and CDR2 SNEGSKA (reference sequence). Trimming at V came to 8 bases and at J to 2 bases, leaving 3 bases not matched to a gene. The CDR3 runs 12 residues. The CDR3 DNA follows: TGCAGTACTGGACAGGGCAATCAGCCCCAGCATTTT. Translated: CSTGQGNQPQHF.

About this clonotype: A read error is possible here, since a much larger clone lies one base away. J is TRBJ1-2 and V is TRBV29-1; no reliable D call. V lost 7 bases and J 4 bases, leaving 10 bases between the germline ends. Germline CDR1 reads SQVTM; CDR2 reads ANQGSEA. The CDR3 is 11 residues long. CDR3 nucleotide sequence: TGCAGCGGGACGGATAGCTATGGCTACACCTTC. Amino acids: CSGTDSYGYTF.

This clonotype was observed at least ten times. At one end, the junction sequence differs from germline, possibly due to a read error. V usage is TRBV28 and J usage is TRBJ2-5; 8 bases match TRBD2. In germline, CDR1 is MDHEN, CDR2 SYDVKM. The CDR3 spans 14 residues. The CDR3 region has the DNA TGTGCCGGCAGTTCAACGGGAGGGCGGGAGACCCAGTACTTC. This translates into CAGSSTGGRETQYF.

This clonotype was seen ten or more times. The chain is built from TRBV6-2 or TRBV6-3 and TRBJ1-5, with 9 nucleotides matching TRBD1. In germline, CDR1 is MNHEY, CDR2 SVGEGT. Trimming at V came to 5 bases and at J to 7 bases, leaving 9 bases not matched to a gene. The CDR3 loop spans 15 amino acids. CDR3 protein: CASSLTGGGGQPQHF. As DNA, the CDR3 is TGTGCCAGCAGTCTTACAGGGGGCGGAGGGCAGCCCCAGCATTTT.

The sample holds many counts of this clonotype. The chain has TRBV28 and TRBJ2-2, with D uncertain. The V end lost 7 bases, the J end lost 8 bases, and 11 bases lay between the germline ends. CDR3 size: 12 residues. In germline, CDR1 is MDHEN, CDR2 SYDVKM. This chain's CDR3 is CASTSYGGELFF. Written as DNA, the CDR3 is TGTGCCAGCACCTCCTATGGGGGGGAGCTGTTTTTT.

This clonotype was seen a single time. The chain is built from TRBV29-1 and TRBJ2-7; D remains ambiguous. The length of the CDR3 is 12 residues. Germline V gene sequence: CDR1 SQVTM, CDR2 ANQGSEA. Trimming took 5 bases from V and 0 from J, leaving 8 bases between them. This CDR3 is CSVIASSYEQYF. Here the CDR3 DNA reads TGCAGCGTTATAGCATCCTCCTACGAGCAGTACTTC.

V usage is TRBV9 and J usage is TRBJ1-5; D ambiguous. Trimming took 2 bases from V and 1 from J, leaving 10 bases between them. The CDR3 contains 15 residues. CDR1 and CDR2 from the germline V gene are SGDLS and YYNGEE. In nucleotides, the CDR3 is TGTGCCAGCAGCGTCGAGGGTAACAGCAATCAGCCCCAGCATTTT. Translated, it gives CASSVEGNSNQPQHF. The variable domain in full, completed from reference TRBV9 and TRBJ1-5, reads DSGVTQTPKHLITATGQRVTLRCSPRSGDLSVYWYQQSLDQGLQFLIQYYNGEERAKGNILERFSAQQFPDLHSELNLSSLELGDSALYFCASSVEGNSNQPQHFGDGTRLSIL.

This clonotype turned up a few times. The chain recombines TRBV12-3 or TRBV12-4 with TRBJ2-7, with 14 nucleotides matching TRBD2. J was trimmed by 8 bases and V by 3 bases; bases with no gene match: 6. CDR3 length: 15 residues. CDR3 sequence (DNA): TGTGCCAGCAGTTTTGGGACTAGCGGGAGTGTCAAGCAGTACTTC. This translates into CASSFGTSGSVKQYF.

This clonotype was counted at least ten times. The chain combines TRBV10-3 with TRBJ1-2; the D gene is possibly TRBD1 (5 bases). The V end lost 7 bases, the J end lost 6 bases, and 12 bases lay between the germline ends. The germline V gene encodes CDR1 ENHRY and CDR2 SYGVKD. This CDR3 has 12 residues. CDR3 residues: CAINPGGDGYTF. For the CDR3, the DNA is TGTGCCATCAACCCGGGGGGAGATGGCTACACCTTC.

This clonotype was detected only a few times. At one of its ends the junction is not consistent with the germline gene, which may arise from a read error. The chain couples TRBV7-8 to TRBJ2-5, with no clear D. Germline values: CDR1 SGHVS, CDR2 FQNEAQ. This CDR3 is built from 15 residues. In nucleotides, the CDR3 is TGTGCCAGCAGCTTTGCGCATACATACCAAGAGACTCAGTACTTC. Translation: CASSFAHTYQETQYF.

The chain recombines TRBV6-1 with TRBJ2-2; the D gene is possibly TRBD1 (6 bases). The germline V gene has CDR1 MNHNS and CDR2 SASEGT. V shed 6 bases and J shed 0 bases, with 8 bases lying between them. CDR3 length: 14 amino acids. CDR3 bases: TGTGCCAGCAGGGGACATTCGAACACCGGGGAGCTGTTTTTT. Translation gives CASRGHSNTGELFF.

This clonotype was detected ten times or more. V is TRBV20-1 and J is TRBJ1-1; D remains ambiguous. V gave up 2 bases and J gave up 5 bases, with 9 bases separating them. From germline, CDR1 is DFQATT and CDR2 SNEGSKA (reference sequence). The CDR3 spans 12 residues. The CDR3 is CSARPGGTEAFF. The CDR3 DNA is TGCAGTGCTAGACCGGGAGGGACTGAAGCTTTCTTT.

This clonotype has a count of ten or more. The chain combines TRBV6-5 with TRBJ2-7; 7 positions match TRBD2. Germline V gene sequence: CDR1 MNHEY, CDR2 SVGAGI. V gave up 2 bases and J gave up 4 bases; unmatched junction bases: 5. This CDR3 spans 14 amino acids. The DNA for the CDR3 is TGTGCCAGCAGTTACCCCCCGGGGGGATACGAGCAGTACTTC. Its protein is CASSYPPGGYEQYF.